Given below is one TCR beta chain in context. The data belong to a study of control samples from healthy donors and cancer patients. TCRdb's table, derived via immunoSEQ multiplex PCR, lists solely in-frame clones and lacks some. This repertoire shows more than 50,000 clones, around nine tenths found once; its top ten account for around 1.3%. V dropped 3 bases and J dropped 0 bases, with 9 bases sitting between them. CDR1 and CDR2 (germline): LNHDA, SQIVND (reference sequence). There are 15 residues in the CDR3. The V gene is TRBV19, the J gene TRBJ1-5; no definite D call. The origin of this receptor is a woman in her fifties or sixties with colorectal cancer. Input material: PBMCs. This chain's CDR3 is CASSIFGDSNQPQHF. CDR3 nucleotide sequence: TGTGCCAGTAGTATTTTTGGGGATAGCAATCAGCCCCAGCATTTT.